Listed below are T cell receptor beta chains from one sample, sequenced in a study of T cells in Graves' hyperthyroidism and ophthalmopathy. TCRdb used MiXCR to reprocess the multiplex PCR reads, holding one entry per CDR3 protein. The profile shows 650,000 to 700,000 distinct CDR3 sequences, roughly 17% of them singletons. The source material was blood. The receptors derive from a man between 50 and 59 years old with Graves' hyperthyroidism. Each CDR3 is given with its conserved first and last residue. A D gene is named only where the DNA matches it firmly. Clone sizes are given selectively: once, few, many, or a class where the clone is expanded.

v_gene,abundance,j_gene,d_gene,CDR3aa,CDR3nt
TRBV30,few,TRBJ1-1,-,CAWSPVLDWRDTEAFF,TGTGCCTGGAGTCCCGTATTGGACTGGCGGGACACTGAAGCTTTCTTT
TRBV7-8,many,TRBJ1-1,-,CASSFGTILNTEAFF,TGTGCCAGCAGCTTTGGGACAATTCTGAACACTGAAGCTTTCTTT
TRBV10-3,many,TRBJ1-4,-,CAISESAGNEKLFF,TGTGCCATCAGTGAGTCGGCAGGCAATGAAAAACTGTTTTTT
TRBV12-3/TRBV12-4,many,TRBJ2-6,-,CASSPLSSGANVLTF,TGTGCCAGCAGTCCTCTTAGCTCTGGGGCCAACGTCCTGACTTTC
TRBV6-2/TRBV6-3,many,TRBJ1-2,-,CASSYSGLSSVYGYTF,TGTGCCAGCAGCTACAGTGGCCTTAGTTCGGTCTATGGCTACACCTTC
TRBV28,many,TRBJ2-1,TRBD2,CASSPGRLAVANEQFF,TGTGCCAGCAGTCCAGGGCGACTAGCGGTCGCCAATGAGCAGTTCTTC
TRBV11-2,many,TRBJ2-3,-,CASSPHTDTQYF,TGTGCCAGCAGCCCCCACACAGATACGCAGTATTTT
TRBV11-1,few,TRBJ1-1,TRBD1,CVGQNGTGIPEAFF,TGTGTCGGCCAAAATGGGACAGGGATACCTGAAGCTTTCTTT
TRBV28,many,TRBJ2-7,TRBD2,CASSLDAGTSGGSPYEQYF,TGTGCCAGCAGTTTGGATGCCGGGACTAGCGGGGGTTCCCCCTACGAGCAGTACTTC
TRBV20-1,many,TRBJ2-1,-,CSARTAVYNEQFF,TGCAGTGCTAGAACAGCAGTATACAATGAGCAGTTCTTC
TRBV20-1,few,TRBJ2-1,-,CSARAESPPGIYNEQFF,TGCAGTGCTAGAGCGGAATCTCCTCCTGGTATCTACAATGAGCAGTTCTTC
TRBV9,-,TRBJ1-2,TRBD1,CAGSSTLPGTGGLYGYTF,TGCGCCGGCAGCTCGACACTCCCCGGGACAGGGGGCCTCTATGGCTACACCTTC
TRBV11-2,many,TRBJ2-7,-,CASSLDVWYEQYF,TGTGCCAGCAGCTTAGACGTTTGGTACGAGCAGTACTTC
TRBV5-1,-,TRBJ2-7,TRBD2,CASSLNSGPSEQYF,TGCGCCAGCAGCTTGAATAGCGGGCCTTCCGAGCAGTACTTC
TRBV7-2,-,TRBJ1-2,TRBD1,CASSHGTGLYGYTF,TGTGCCAGCAGCCATGGGACAGGGCTTTATGGCTACACCTTC